This T cell receptor beta chain was identified in a study of neurological immune-mediated disorders. The CDR3 length is 17 residues. Germline CDR1 SGHRS, CDR2 YFSETQ. V shed 4 bases, J shed 2 bases, and the junction held 13 bases outside the gene matches. One entry per CDR3 protein results from TCRdb running MiXCR on the 5' RACE reads. The sample holds around 61,000 distinct CDR3 sequences, 5.2% seen once. This clonotype was counted at least ten times. The chain carries TRBV5-1 and TRBJ2-5; 8 bases are a match to TRBD2. Sample: PBMCs. The sequence was obtained from a human donor with multiple sclerosis. The donor label of this sample is uncertain. The CDR3 nucleotides are TGCGCCAGCAGCCCCCTGCTCGCGGGGGGTAATCAAGAGACCCAGTACTTC. Translating gives CASSPLLAGGNQETQYF.